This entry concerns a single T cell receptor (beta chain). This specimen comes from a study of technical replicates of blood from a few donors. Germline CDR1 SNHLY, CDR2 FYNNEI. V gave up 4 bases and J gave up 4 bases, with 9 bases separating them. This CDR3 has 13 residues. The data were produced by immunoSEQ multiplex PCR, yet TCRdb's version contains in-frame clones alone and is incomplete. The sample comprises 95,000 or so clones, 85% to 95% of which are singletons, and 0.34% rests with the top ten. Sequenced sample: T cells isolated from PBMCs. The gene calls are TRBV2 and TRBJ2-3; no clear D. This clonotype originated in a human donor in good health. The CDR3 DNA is TGTGCCAGCAGTGGAGAAGTATCAGATACGCAGTATTTT. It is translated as CASSGEVSDTQYF.